These 29 T cell receptor beta chains originate from one sample sequenced in a study of blood T cell repertoires in COVID-19. TCRdb keeps only in-frame clones here, not all; method: immunoSEQ multiplex PCR. The repertoire includes tens of thousands of clones, roughly 82% of them detected once, and approximately 3% sits in the top ten. The source material was peripheral blood. The receptors come from a woman aged 60-75 years with acute or convalescent COVID-19.

The chain is built from TRBV7-2 and TRBJ1-5; 9 positions agree with TRBD1. Looked up from germline, CDR1 is SGHTA and CDR2 is FQGNSA. V was clipped by 3 bases and J by 5 bases; unmatched bases: 5. The CDR3 consists of 15 residues. The DNA for the CDR3 is TGTGCCAGCAGCTTGGGGGGACAGGGTCATCAGCCCCAGCATTTT. Translation gives CASSLGGQGHQPQHF.

The chain links TRBV5-4 to TRBJ2-1, with TRBD2 identical over 9 bases. Trimming removed 3 bases from V and 7 bases from J; junction bases left unmatched: 8. CDR1 and CDR2 (germline): SGHNT, YYREEE (reference sequence). The CDR3 extends over 15 amino acids. Here the CDR3 DNA reads TGTGCCAGCAGCTCACCGGGACTAGCTGCGAATGAGCAGTTCTTC. It translates to CASSSPGLAANEQFF.

The chain joins TRBV5-4 to TRBJ1-6; 9 bases line up with TRBD1. CDR3 length: 14 residues. J gave up 9 bases and V 5 bases, and 6 bases lay outside the gene matches. Germline assignment: CDR1 SGHNT and CDR2 YYREEE (reference sequence). The CDR3 region is CASSQTGGSSPLHF. The DNA for the CDR3 is TGTGCCAGCAGTCAGACAGGGGGAAGTTCACCCCTCCACTTT.

V is TRBV5-1 and J is TRBJ1-6; D ambiguous. The germline V gene encodes CDR1 SGHRS and CDR2 YFSETQ. Trimming shortened V by 0 bases and J by 6 bases, and 10 bases separated the two germline ends. CDR3 length: 15 amino acids. CDR3 loop: CASSLEVEGNSPLHF. The CDR3 DNA reads as TGCGCCAGCAGCTTGGAGGTGGAGGGTAATTCACCCCTCCACTTT.

The gene calls are TRBV6-5 and TRBJ2-6, with TRBD2 as a possible D gene (5 bases). This CDR3 spans 15 amino acids. Germline assignment: CDR1 MNHEY and CDR2 SVGAGI. V shed 6 bases and J shed 0 bases, with 9 bases lying between them. In DNA, the CDR3 is TGTGCCAGCAGAGCCGGAGGCTCTGGGGCCAACGTCCTGACTTTC. Its protein is CASRAGGSGANVLTF.

The chain recombines TRBV6-6 with TRBJ2-7; 9 bases are a match to TRBD2. This CDR3 comprises 16 residues. CDR1 and CDR2 from the germline V gene are MNHNY and SVGAGI (reference sequence). The V and J ends lost 5 bases and 2 bases, in that order; junction bases with no gene match: 10. CDR3 residues: CASSKGSSGVPYEQYF. The CDR3 coding sequence is TGTGCCAGCAGTAAGGGCTCTAGCGGGGTCCCCTACGAGCAGTACTTC.

V is TRBV7-9 and J is TRBJ2-7; 9 nucleotides agree with TRBD1. The V gene's germline CDR1 is SEHNR and CDR2 FQNEAQ (reference sequence). The CDR3 has 14 residues. The V gene end was trimmed by 5 bases and the J gene end by 7 bases; junction bases not matched to a gene: 9. The CDR3 sequence is CASSAPGQGREQYF. DNA of the CDR3: TGTGCCAGCAGCGCTCCGGGACAGGGTAGAGAGCAGTACTTC.

The rearrangement joins TRBV2 to TRBJ1-6; TRBD1 aligns across 10 bases. This CDR3 has 15 amino acids. After removal of 5 bases from V and 10 bases from J, the junction contained 8 bases not matched to a gene. Looked up from germline, CDR1 is SNHLY and CDR2 is FYNNEI. In nucleotides, the CDR3 is TGTGCCAGCAGTTCCCGGGACAGGGGTCGATCACCCCTCCACTTT. This translates into CASSSRDRGRSPLHF.

In DNA form, the CDR3 reads TGTGCCAGCAGTGGGGGGACAGGGGAATATCACTTCTACGAGCAGTACTTC. This codes for CASSGGTGEYHFYEQYF. The chain links TRBV28 to TRBJ2-7; 10 bases agree with TRBD1. This CDR3 is 17 amino acids long. Losses at the gene ends were 5 bases for V and 3 bases for J; bases not matched to a gene: 13. Germline values: CDR1 MDHEN, CDR2 SYDVKM.

This clone was found a few times. The gene calls are TRBV4-1 and TRBJ1-1; no firm D call. The germline gives CDR1 MGHRA, CDR2 YSYEKL. The CDR3 is 14 amino acids. V was trimmed by 0 bases and J by 4 bases, leaving 9 bases between them. The CDR3 spells CASSQERMSTEAFF. CDR3 bases: TGCGCCAGCAGCCAAGAACGTATGAGCACTGAAGCTTTCTTT.

The table lists this clone with a count of one. The rearrangement joins TRBV28 to TRBJ1-2; 7 bases agree with TRBD1. The V gene's germline CDR1 is MDHEN and CDR2 SYDVKM. J was trimmed by 6 bases and V by 7 bases; bases with no gene match: 14. The CDR3 length is 15 residues. The CDR3 reads CASTPGGRPPNGYTF. The CDR3 nucleotides read TGTGCCAGCACCCCAGGGGGGAGGCCTCCTAATGGCTACACCTTC.

The chain has TRBV5-1 and TRBJ1-3, with D maybe TRBD1 (5 bases). This CDR3 comprises 14 residues. Germline CDR1 reads SGHRS; CDR2 reads YFSETQ. V dropped 0 bases and J dropped 1 base, with 5 bases sitting between them. This chain's CDR3 is CASSLDRSGNTIYF. The CDR3 nucleotides are TGCGCCAGCAGCTTGGACAGGTCTGGAAACACCATATATTTT. The full variable domain, with the rest looked up from reference TRBV5-1 and TRBJ1-3, is KAGVTQTPRYLIKTRGQQVTLSCSPISGHRSVSWYQQTPGQGLQFLFEYFSETQRNKGNFPGRFSGRQFSNSRSEMNVSTLELGDSALYLCASSLDRSGNTIYFGEGSWLTVV.

This rearrangement joins TRBV2 to TRBJ2-6, with D perhaps matching TRBD1 (6 bases). The V gene lost 4 bases and the J gene lost 2 bases, with 15 bases spanning the gap. CDR1 and CDR2 from the germline V gene are SNHLY and FYNNEI. The CDR3 length is 17 residues. CDR3 DNA sequence: TGTGCCAGCAGTGGGGTACAGGGAAGCCCTGGGGCCAACGTCCTGACTTTC. This translates into CASSGVQGSPGANVLTF.

The chain combines TRBV3-1 (or the pseudogene TRBV3-2) with TRBJ2-7; D uncertain. With 3 bases removed from V and 2 bases from J, the gap between germline ends came to 8 bases. Looked up from germline, CDR1 is LGHDT and CDR2 is YNNKEL (reference sequence). The CDR3 extends over 13 amino acids. CDR3 region: CASSQRTPYEQYF. The CDR3 DNA reads as TGTGCCAGCAGCCAGAGAACCCCCTACGAGCAGTACTTC.

The V gene is TRBV18, the J gene TRBJ2-7; D unclear. The CDR3 is 14 amino acids. V lost 2 bases and J 1 base, leaving 9 bases between the germline ends. Germline CDR1 is KGHSH and CDR2 is LQKENI. The CDR3 DNA reads as TGTGCCAGCTCACCATGGGCAGGATCCTACGAGCAGTACTTC. As protein: CASSPWAGSYEQYF.

The chain carries TRBV16 and TRBJ2-3; D is unclear. Germline V gene lookup returns CDR1 KGHSY and CDR2 FQNENV. Trimming removed 3 bases from V and 4 bases from J, with 2 bases in between. The CDR3 is made up of 11 amino acids. For the CDR3, the DNA is TGTGCCAGCAGCCACTCAGATACGCAGTATTTT. Translation: CASSHSDTQYF.

This rearrangement joins TRBV15 to TRBJ1-1; 10 nucleotides match TRBD1. V was clipped by 2 bases and J by 1 base; unmatched bases: 1. CDR3 length: 15 amino acids. Germline V gene data show CDR1 as LNHNV and CDR2 as YYDKDF (reference sequence). The DNA of the CDR3 is TGTGCCACCAGCAGACGACAGGGGGCGAACACTGAAGCTTTCTTT. The encoded protein is CATSRRQGANTEAFF.

The V call is TRBV28, the J call TRBJ2-7; 9 bases are a match to TRBD1. V shed 5 bases and J 3 bases; nucleotides not matched to a gene: 8. The CDR3 runs to 15 residues. Germline V gene data show CDR1 as MDHEN and CDR2 as SYDVKM. The CDR3 DNA follows: TGTGCCAGCAGTAACGCCGGGACAGGGTTCTACGAGCAGTACTTC. It yields the protein CASSNAGTGFYEQYF.

This clone has a handful of counts. The chain recombines TRBV7-2 with TRBJ1-1; 7 bases are shared with TRBD1. The germline gives CDR1 SGHTA, CDR2 FQGNSA. The CDR3 covers 18 residues. J lost 1 base, V lost 3 bases, and 14 bases had no gene match. The CDR3 loop is CASSLRPDHRGSNTEAFF. Written as DNA, the CDR3 is TGTGCCAGCAGCTTGCGCCCCGACCACAGGGGCTCGAACACTGAAGCTTTCTTT.

The chain carries TRBV4-2 and TRBJ2-3; weak D call: TRBD2 (6 bases). The CDR3 loop spans 13 amino acids. Germline V CDR1 and CDR2: LGHNA, YNFKEQ. With 0 bases removed from V and 10 bases from J, the gap between germline ends came to 11 bases. CDR3 DNA sequence: TGTGCCAGCAGCCAAGATCGGGGACTTGCGCAGTATTTT. Its protein is CASSQDRGLAQYF.

V is TRBV24-1 and J is TRBJ1-4; D possibly corresponds to TRBD1 (5 bases). The CDR3 runs 15 residues. Deletions cut 3 bases from V and 6 bases from J, with 13 bases between. Germline CDR1 and CDR2: KGHDR and SFDVKD. CDR3 nucleotides: TGTGCCACCAGTGATGGGACTGGGTATGATGAAAAACTGTTTTTT. It specifies CATSDGTGYDEKLFF.

V is TRBV15 and J is TRBJ2-3, with 9 bases fitting TRBD2. The CDR3 loop spans 16 amino acids. Germline loops: CDR1 LNHNV, CDR2 YYDKDF (reference sequence). Unmatched junction bases numbered 7, after V lost 0 bases and J lost 6 bases. The CDR3 region is CATSRDLSGGSDTQYF. The CDR3 nucleotides are TGTGCCACCAGCAGAGATCTAAGCGGGGGGTCTGATACGCAGTATTTT.

The rearrangement joins TRBV28 to TRBJ2-4, with 7 bases identical to TRBD2. The CDR3 length is 18 residues. CDR1 is MDHEN, CDR2 SYDVKM, per germline. Trimming at V came to 2 bases and at J to 2 bases, leaving 12 bases not matched to a gene. The DNA for the CDR3 is TGTGCCAGCAGTTTAATGGTAGGAGGGAGCGGGACCAAAAACATTCAGTACTTC. It is translated as CASSLMVGGSGTKNIQYF.

The chain employs TRBV3-1 (or the pseudogene TRBV3-2) and TRBJ2-3; no clear D. The length of the CDR3 is 15 residues. V lost 0 bases and J lost 4, with 11 bases in between. From germline, CDR1 is LGHDT and CDR2 YNNKEL (reference sequence). The chain's CDR3 is CASSQDSRKADTQYF. CDR3 bases: TGTGCCAGCAGCCAAGACTCGCGGAAGGCAGATACGCAGTATTTT.

For this clone: The junction differs from germline at one of its ends, possibly a read error. The chain links TRBV27 to TRBJ1-6; weak D call: TRBD1 (6 bases). The length of the CDR3 is 14 residues. Germline V gene sequence: CDR1 MNHEY, CDR2 SMNVEV (reference sequence). CDR3 nucleotides: TGTGCCAGCAGTTGGGGGCAATATAACTCACCCCTCCACTTT. Residues: CASSWGQYNSPLHF.

This clone was picked up a small number of times. The rearrangement joins TRBV7-9 to TRBJ2-1; 11 bases match TRBD2. Germline V lookup: CDR1 SEHNR, CDR2 FQNEAQ (reference sequence). The junction had 3 bases not matched to a gene; V was cut back by 1 base and J by 7 bases. The CDR3 extends over 15 amino acids. The CDR3 DNA sequence: TGTGCCAGCAGCTTAGGTACTAGCGGGAGTAATGAGCAGTTCTTC. It specifies CASSLGTSGSNEQFF.

The rearrangement links TRBV7-6 to TRBJ1-1; no firm D call. Trimming took off 1 base at V and 1 base at J, with 10 bases between the two ends. Germline-derived CDR1 and CDR2 are SGHVS and FNYEAQ. This CDR3 region has 15 residues. The CDR3 here is CASSLGGSANTEAFF. The CDR3 bases are TGTGCCAGCAGCTTAGGCGGCAGCGCGAACACTGAAGCTTTCTTT.

The sample holds a few counts of this clone. This chain uses TRBV3-1 (or the pseudogene TRBV3-2) with TRBJ2-5, with a tentative D call TRBD2 (6 bases). This CDR3 is 13 amino acids long. Germline loops: CDR1 LGHDT, CDR2 YNNKEL (reference sequence). Trimming shortened V by 4 bases and J by 7 bases, and 13 bases separated the two germline ends. CDR3 in DNA: TGTGCCAGCAGCCCAGGGAGGCGCGTGACCCAGTACTTC. Translating it yields CASSPGRRVTQYF.

The J gene is TRBJ1-2, the V gene TRBV19, with D hard to call. V was cut by 2 bases and J by 2 bases, with 9 bases left in between. Germline CDR1 is LNHDA and CDR2 is SQIVND (reference sequence). The CDR3 spans 14 residues. Here the CDR3 DNA reads TGTGCCAGTAGTATACAGGCCCTAAACTATGGCTACACCTTC. Its translation: CASSIQALNYGYTF.